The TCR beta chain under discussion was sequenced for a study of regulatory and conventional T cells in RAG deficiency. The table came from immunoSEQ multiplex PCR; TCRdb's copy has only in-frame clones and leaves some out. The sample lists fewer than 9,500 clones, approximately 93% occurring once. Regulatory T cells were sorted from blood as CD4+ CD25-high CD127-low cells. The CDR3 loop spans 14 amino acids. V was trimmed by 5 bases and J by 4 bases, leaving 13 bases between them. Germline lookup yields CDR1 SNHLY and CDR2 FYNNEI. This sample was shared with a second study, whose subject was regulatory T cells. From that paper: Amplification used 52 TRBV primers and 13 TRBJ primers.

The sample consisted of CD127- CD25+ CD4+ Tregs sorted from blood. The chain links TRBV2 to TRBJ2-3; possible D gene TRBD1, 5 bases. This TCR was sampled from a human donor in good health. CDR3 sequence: CASSNRLSSDTQYF. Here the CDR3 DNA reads TGTGCCAGCAGTAACAGGTTATCCTCAGATACGCAGTATTTT.